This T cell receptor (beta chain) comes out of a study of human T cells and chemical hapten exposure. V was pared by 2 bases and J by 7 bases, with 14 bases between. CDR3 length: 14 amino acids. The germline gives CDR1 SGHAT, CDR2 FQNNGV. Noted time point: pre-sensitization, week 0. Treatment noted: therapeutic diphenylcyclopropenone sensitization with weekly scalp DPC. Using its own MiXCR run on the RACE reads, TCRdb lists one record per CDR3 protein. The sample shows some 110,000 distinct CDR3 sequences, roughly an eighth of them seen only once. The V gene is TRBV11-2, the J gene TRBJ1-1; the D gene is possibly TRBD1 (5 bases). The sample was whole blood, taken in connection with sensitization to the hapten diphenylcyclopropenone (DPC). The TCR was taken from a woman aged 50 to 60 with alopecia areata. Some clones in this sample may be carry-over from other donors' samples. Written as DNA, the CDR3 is TGTGCCAGCAGCTTAAGTATTCCTGGGGGTGAAGCTTTCTTT. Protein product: CASSLSIPGGEAFF.